A selection of T cell receptor beta chains follows, all from one sample in a study of cytomegalovirus exposure and HLA in healthy donors. Sequencing used immunoSEQ multiplex PCR; TCRdb keeps in-frame clones, though not all of them. The data contain 90,000 or so clones, 70% to 85% of them singletons. The sample consisted of PBMCs. These receptor sequences come from a man aged 50-59 years in good health and CMV-seronegative. The conserved cysteine and the conserved F or W are not part of the CDR3 here. Fields, in order: J gene, V gene, CDR3 protein.

j_gene: TRBJ2-1; v_gene: TRBV5-1; CDR3aa: ASSLGGSGTYEQF
j_gene: TRBJ1-1; v_gene: TRBV11-2; CDR3aa: ASSRGFGLEAF
j_gene: TRBJ1-2; v_gene: TRBV19; CDR3aa: ASSSRQGADYGYT
j_gene: .; v_gene: TRBV28; CDR3aa: ASSLTGYNEQY
j_gene: TRBJ2-2; v_gene: TRBV6-6; CDR3aa: ASRSSGRNTGELF
j_gene: TRBJ1-5; v_gene: TRBV11-3; CDR3aa: ASNPWGDRGYSNQPQH
j_gene: TRBJ1-5; v_gene: TRBV4-1; CDR3aa: ASSQRTGMANQPQH
j_gene: TRBJ2-6; v_gene: TRBV7-3; CDR3aa: ASSARTAGANVLT
j_gene: TRBJ1-5; v_gene: TRBV2; CDR3aa: ASNDRVSNQPQH
j_gene: TRBJ1-2; v_gene: TRBV5-1; CDR3aa: ASSLGHSYGYT
j_gene: TRBJ2-7; v_gene: TRBV5-1; CDR3aa: ASSPLAGEGEQY
j_gene: .; v_gene: TRBV7-9; CDR3aa: ASSSGTGSYEQY
j_gene: TRBJ1-1; v_gene: TRBV30; CDR3aa: ASQDGRDTEAF
j_gene: TRBJ2-1; v_gene: TRBV9; CDR3aa: ASSISGTTDYNEQF
j_gene: TRBJ1-1; v_gene: TRBV10-3; CDR3aa: AIGPGGTEAF
j_gene: TRBJ2-1; v_gene: TRBV6-4; CDR3aa: ASSDSQTNSYNEQF
j_gene: TRBJ2-1; v_gene: TRBV16; CDR3aa: ASSQPDRNYNEQF
j_gene: TRBJ1-2; v_gene: TRBV28; CDR3aa: ASSSPATANYGYT
j_gene: TRBJ2-5; v_gene: TRBV15; CDR3aa: ATSREGIGGETQY
j_gene: TRBJ1-1; v_gene: TRBV25-1; CDR3aa: ASTDPGGLLKTF